This entry lists 17 T cell receptor beta chains sequenced from one sample in a study of CXCR3-negative and CXCR3-positive naive CD8 T cells (dated by TCRdb to between 2018 and 2021). These receptors lack a known antigen. Sequencing was performed on a NextSeq 550. The Human TCR Profiling Kit (MiLaboratory) was used to prepare UMI-labeled 5' RACE TRB cDNA libraries. TCRdb reprocessed the reads; each CDR3 protein sequence makes one entry, and DNA is unavailable. The table for this sample records fewer than 65,000 distinct CDR3 sequences. The ten biggest clones cover around 5% of the sample. Study-wide findings and limitations: Compared with CXCR3-negative naive cells, CXCR3-positive naive cells had TRB CDR3s with higher hydrophobicity (lower Kidera factor 4), lower energy, and higher strength and volume indices.

The sample consisted of naive CXCR3+ CD8+ T cells from blood. The label giving this sample's cell subset or site can be read as: CD45RO-CCR7+CD27+CD95- naive CD8+ T cells expressing CXCR3 (TNR3+). The receptors here all came from a human donor in good health. Some clones in this sample may be carry-over from other donors' samples.

This chain joins TRBV12-5 and TRBJ2-7; lacking DNA, the TRBD1 call made by TCRdb goes unchecked. The CDR3 has 15 amino acids. Per the germline V gene, CDR1 is LGHNT and CDR2 is FRNRAP. CDR3 protein: CASGYGPEGADEQYF.

The chain combines TRBV12-3 or TRBV12-4 with TRBJ1-2; TCRdb's D call, TRBD1, is unchecked because there is no DNA. This CDR3 spans 15 amino acids. The chain's CDR3 is CASSPAGQGDYGYTF.

The rearrangement links TRBV7-9 to TRBJ2-7; there is no DNA to check the TCRdb D call of TRBD1. CDR1 is SEHNR and CDR2 is FQNEAQ in the germline V gene (reference sequence). This CDR3 is built from 13 residues. The CDR3 reads CASSPTGGSEQYF.

The rearrangement uses TRBV28 and TRBJ2-7; TCRdb's D call of TRBD2 is untestable without DNA. The CDR3 loop spans 14 amino acids. Germline V gene lookup returns CDR1 MDHEN and CDR2 SYDVKM. CDR3 loop: CASSLRLATYEQYF.

The J gene is TRBJ1-1, the V gene TRBV11-1. This CDR3 has 11 residues. CDR1 SGHAT and CDR2 FQDESV come from the germline V gene (reference sequence). The CDR3 here is CASSHGEEAFF.

The V call is TRBV25-1, the J call TRBJ1-1. This CDR3 has 15 amino acids. In germline, CDR1 is MGHDK, CDR2 SYGVNS. This chain's CDR3 is CASSEWRQVVTEAFF.

The chain links TRBV5-5 to TRBJ2-2. Looked up from germline, CDR1 is SGHKS and CDR2 is YYEKEE (reference sequence). The CDR3 is 15 residues long. The CDR3 sequence is CASSLGGTNTGELFF.

J is TRBJ1-2 and V is TRBV11-2. The CDR3 is 16 amino acids. Germline V gives CDR1 SGHAT, CDR2 FQNNGV. CDR3 in amino acids: CASSPDSRSFLYGYTF.

The gene calls are TRBV29-1 and TRBJ2-3. CDR1 and CDR2 (germline): SQVTM, ANQGSEA. The CDR3 runs to 15 residues. The chain's CDR3 is CSVELQSVWADTQYF.

The chain joins TRBV4-3 to TRBJ2-7; no DNA is available, so the TRBD2 call from TCRdb remains unchecked. The CDR3 sequence is 15 residues long. Germline V gene lookup returns CDR1 LGHNA and CDR2 YSLEER. The CDR3 reads CASSQLAGEPYEQYF.

The V gene is TRBV11-2, the J gene TRBJ2-5. CDR3 length: 12 residues. Looked up from germline, CDR1 is SGHAT and CDR2 is FQNNGV. The CDR3 here is CASTGFPETQYF.

The CDR3 loop is CASSYNRGHEQYF. The chain is built from TRBV27 and TRBJ2-7; checking the TCRdb D call of TRBD1 is not possible without DNA. This CDR3 region has 13 residues. Germline V CDR1 and CDR2: MNHEY, SMNVEV (reference sequence).

The gene calls are TRBV5-1 and TRBJ2-1. From germline, CDR1 is SGHRS and CDR2 YFSETQ. The CDR3 contains 16 residues. This CDR3 is CASSLAVGDYYNEQFF. Full variable domain (remainder filled in from reference TRBV5-1 and TRBJ2-1): KAGVTQTPRYLIKTRGQQVTLSCSPISGHRSVSWYQQTPGQGLQFLFEYFSETQRNKGNFPGRFSGRQFSNSRSEMNVSTLELGDSALYLCASSLAVGDYYNEQFFGPGTRLTVL.

The chain is built from TRBV12-3 or TRBV12-4 and TRBJ2-3; TCRdb proposes TRBD1, but this gene call is untestable without DNA. The CDR3 consists of 14 residues. CDR3 amino acids: CASSFAGTTDTQYF.

The rearrangement uses TRBV20-1 and TRBJ2-1; TCRdb lists TRBD2, though no DNA is available to test this call. This CDR3 comprises 11 residues. CDR1 and CDR2 from the germline V gene are DFQATT and SNEGSKA (reference sequence). CDR3 loop: CSAREEDEQFF.

The CDR3 sequence is CSVEVQANYGYTF. J is TRBJ1-2 and V is TRBV29-1. The CDR3 covers 13 residues. Germline lookup yields CDR1 SQVTM and CDR2 ANQGSEA.

The rearrangement links TRBV20-1 to TRBJ2-7; TCRdb proposes TRBD1, but this gene call is untestable without DNA. The CDR3 is 15 amino acids. Germline-derived CDR1 and CDR2 are DFQATT and SNEGSKA (reference sequence). This CDR3 is CSARDGQGKIYEQYF.